This TCR beta chain was identified in a study of T cell responses to AZD1222 COVID-19 vaccine. Study results and caveats: Repertoires were sampled only after the peak T cell response. White British donors predominated, females outnumbered males, and clonal diversity was possibly underestimated. Spike-specific TCR breadth and depth both grew after two AZD1222 doses.

Deletions cut 10 bases from V and 0 bases from J, with 10 bases between. The CDR3 is made up of 12 amino acids. The study pooled second doses at about 4 or about 12 weeks. With regard to this clone: Its antigen is currently unknown.

Only in-frame clones appear in the TCRdb table, and some are missing; sequencing was by immunoSEQ multiplex PCR. The sample consists of some 250,000 clones, 90% to 95% of them appearing once. The sequences come from peripheral blood, collected 28 days after the second AZD1222 dose. The source is an adult who received the AZD1222 COVID-19 vaccine. The genes are TRBV12-3 or TRBV12-4 and TRBJ2-7; the D is unclear. For the CDR3, the DNA is TGTGCCACCGGCCCGAGCTCCTACGAGCAGTACTTC. Its translation: CATGPSSYEQYF.